This note documents a single TCR beta chain sequence. A read error may account for a junction end that differs from germline. In the original processing: Using reference gene primer amplification, nucleated cell counts were estimated. This table comes from immunoSEQ multiplex PCR, and its TCRdb copy is limited to in-frame clones, with some not included. V, J and clone size reflect that table, while D and trimming were determined from the DNA. This sample has roughly 150,000 clones, with 65% to 85% found just once. The data stem from a study of blood T cell repertoires in COVID-19. On the study more broadly: Researchers got acute and convalescent COVID-19 samples from the United States, Italy and Spain. T cells, B-cell-depleted T cells, or PBMCs provided the cDNA or gDNA that served as material.

The CDR3 is 15 amino acids. The germline gives CDR1 SSHAT, CDR2 FNYEAQ (reference sequence). The sequenced material came from peripheral blood. This rearrangement joins TRBV7-7 to TRBJ2-5; TRBD2 matches at 10 bases. This clonotype originated in a woman at least 80 years old with acute or convalescent COVID-19. The CDR3 nucleotides are TGTGCTAGCAGCTTTAGCGGGGGGCCCCAAGAGACCCAGTACTTC. The encoded protein is CASSFSGGPQETQYF.